These 10 T cell receptor beta chains originate from one sample sequenced in a study of cytomegalovirus exposure and HLA in healthy donors. It was with 60 Vbeta and 13 Jbeta primers that the PCR ran. Generated by immunoSEQ multiplex PCR, the TCRdb table keeps only in-frame clones and is missing some. The profile shows roughly 92,000 clones, around 80% of them singletons. The sequenced sample consisted of PBMCs. The receptors come from a woman between 50 and 59 years old in good health and CMV-seropositive.

The chain combines TRBV9 with TRBJ1-3, with TRBD1 identical over 7 bases. Germline CDR1 is SGDLS and CDR2 is YYNGEE. The CDR3 covers 14 residues. Trimming at V came to 4 bases and at J to 0 bases, leaving 1 base not matched to a gene. The CDR3, as DNA: TGTGCCAGCAGCCGGGACAGCTCTGGAAACACCATATATTTT. It codes for CASSRDSSGNTIYF. Looking up the rest from reference TRBV9 and TRBJ1-3 gives the full variable domain: DSGVTQTPKHLITATGQRVTLRCSPRSGDLSVYWYQQSLDQGLQFLIQYYNGEERAKGNILERFSAQQFPDLHSELNLSSLELGDSALYFCASSRDSSGNTIYFGEGSWLTVV.

The J gene is TRBJ1-6, the V gene TRBV7-8; 9 bases agree with TRBD1. The CDR3 is 15 amino acids. Germline loops: CDR1 SGHVS, CDR2 FQNEAQ. Trimming took 4 bases from V and 8 from J; bases not matched to a gene: 6. In DNA form, the CDR3 reads TGTGCCAGCAGCTCTCCGGGACAGGGTGATTCACCCCTCCACTTT. Translation: CASSSPGQGDSPLHF.

The gene calls are TRBV5-4 and TRBJ2-3; possible D gene TRBD2, 7 bases. Trimming took 4 bases from V and 1 from J, leaving 13 bases between them. The CDR3 has 15 amino acids. Germline V gives CDR1 SGHNT, CDR2 YYREEE (reference sequence). For the CDR3, the DNA is TGTGCCAGCAGCCTTAGGGGGGGGCGCACAGATACGCAGTATTTT. Translating gives CASSLRGGRTDTQYF.

This clone was seen a single time. This rearrangement joins TRBV2 to TRBJ2-7; TRBD1 agrees at 10 bases. CDR3 length equals 15 residues. V shed 4 bases and J 2 bases; nucleotides not matched to a gene: 5. Germline-derived CDR1 and CDR2 are SNHLY and FYNNEI. DNA for the CDR3: TGTGCCAGCAGTGGACAGGGGGCTAGAACCTACGAGCAGTACTTC. Translating it yields CASSGQGARTYEQYF. The complete variable domain, with remaining parts taken from reference TRBV2 and TRBJ2-7, reads EPEVTQTPSHQVTQMGQEVILRCVPISNHLYFYWYRQILGQKVEFLVSFYNNEISEKSEIFDDQFSVERPDGSNFTLKIRSTKLEDSAMYFCASSGQGARTYEQYFGPGTRLTVT.

The rearrangement links TRBV29-1 to TRBJ2-1; D is possibly TRBD2 (6 bases). Germline CDR1 SQVTM, CDR2 ANQGSEA. V was cut by 7 bases and J by 2 bases, with 15 bases left in between. CDR3 size: 14 residues. The CDR3 region is CSAEGGKAYNEQFF. The CDR3 DNA reads TGCAGCGCCGAGGGAGGAAAGGCCTACAATGAGCAGTTCTTC.

V gene TRBV5-6 combines with J gene TRBJ1-2; possibly TRBD1 for D (6 bases). The CDR3 length is 14 residues. The germline V gene encodes CDR1 SGHDT and CDR2 YYEEEE. Trimming took 0 bases from V and 5 from J, leaving 11 bases between them. The DNA for the CDR3 is TGTGCCAGCAGCTTGGACAGGGCTAGGTATGGCTACACCTTC. Protein sequence: CASSLDRARYGYTF.

The genes are TRBV9 and TRBJ2-3; 10 nucleotides align to TRBD2. CDR1 is SGDLS, CDR2 YYNGEE, per germline. J was trimmed by 3 bases and V by 2 bases; bases with no gene match: 6. The CDR3 contains 16 residues. As DNA, the CDR3 is TGTGCCAGCAGCGTGGTAGCGGGGGGCAGTACAGATACGCAGTATTTT. It codes for CASSVVAGGSTDTQYF.

The chain is built from TRBV19 and TRBJ2-3; no firm D call. V was pared by 6 bases and J by 4 bases, with 8 bases between. The germline V gene has CDR1 LNHDA and CDR2 SQIVND (reference sequence). This CDR3 is built from 12 residues. The CDR3 sequence: CASRAVADTQYF. The DNA of the CDR3 is TGTGCCAGTAGAGCTGTAGCAGATACGCAGTATTTT.

The chain combines TRBV5-1 with TRBJ2-5, with D perhaps TRBD2 (7 bases). Germline assignment: CDR1 SGHRS and CDR2 YFSETQ. This CDR3 spans 15 amino acids. V shed 1 base and J shed 2 bases, with 12 bases lying between them. In nucleotides, the CDR3 is TGCGCCAGCAGCTTGTGGCGGGGGACACAAGAGACCCAGTACTTC. As protein: CASSLWRGTQETQYF. The whole variable domain, remainder taken from reference TRBV5-1 and TRBJ2-5, is KAGVTQTPRYLIKTRGQQVTLSCSPISGHRSVSWYQQTPGQGLQFLFEYFSETQRNKGNFPGRFSGRQFSNSRSEMNVSTLELGDSALYLCASSLWRGTQETQYFGPGTRLLVL.

This chain connects TRBV19 to TRBJ2-5; 7 nucleotides align to TRBD1. Near its end, the DNA agrees better with TRBJ2-7, so the J call may be wrong. In germline, CDR1 is LNHDA, CDR2 SQIVND (reference sequence). This CDR3 has 14 amino acids. CDR3 sequence: CASSIGQGAYEQYF. The CDR3 DNA follows: TGTGCCAGTAGTATAGGGCAGGGGGCCTACGAGCAGTACTTC.